This T cell receptor beta chain is from a study of PD-L1 blockade in urothelial cancer. This CDR3 contains 14 residues. Germline V gives CDR1 GTSNPN, CDR2 SVGIG (reference sequence). The V and J ends lost 0 bases and 7 bases, in that order; junction bases with no gene match: 8. Method: immunoSEQ multiplex PCR; TCRdb's copy keeps in-frame clones and lacks some. The sample lists around 110,000 clones, around 93% seen once, with around 4% in the top ten. Sample time point: peripheral blood 6 weeks after treatment start. Enrolled patients showed locally advanced or metastatic urothelial carcinoma. Per-patient samples, pretreatment and on-treatment, numbered 1 to 8.

The source of this sequence is a man aged 60-69 years with urothelial cancer. The chain employs TRBV30 and TRBJ1-2, with 7 bases that match TRBD1. Sequencing was performed on PBMCs, taken around atezolizumab (anti-PD-L1) treatment. The CDR3 sequence: CAWSVRRQGGGYTF. As DNA, the CDR3 is TGTGCCTGGAGTGTAAGGCGCCAGGGGGGTGGCTACACCTTC.